The T cell receptor (beta chain) described here comes from a study of T cell responses to AZD1222 COVID-19 vaccine. Only in-frame clones appear in the TCRdb table, and some are missing; sequencing was by immunoSEQ multiplex PCR. The sample lists 120,000 or so clones; around nine tenths were seen once. Germline V lookup: CDR1 SGHNT, CDR2 YENEEA. The ends were cut back, 8 bases at V and 2 bases at J, with 12 bases in the middle. The CDR3 is 14 residues long. The sequenced sample was peripheral blood, obtained on day 0 of AZD1222 vaccination. This chain uses TRBV11-3 with TRBJ1-4, with D perhaps matching TRBD1 (5 bases). This TCR was recovered from an adult in good health. Written as DNA, the CDR3 is TGTGCCAGCGCACAGACAGATACTAATGAAAAACTGTTTTTT. Translation gives CASAQTDTNEKLFF. Full variable domain (remainder filled in from reference TRBV11-3 and TRBJ1-4): EAGVVQSPRYKIIEKKQPVAFWCNPISGHNTLYWYLQNLGQGPELLIRYENEEAVDDSQLPKDRFSAERLKGVDSTLKIQPAELGDSAVYLCASAQTDTNEKLFFGSGTQLSVL.